The rows below give T cell receptor beta chains drawn from one sample of a study of blood T cell repertoires in COVID-19. Sequenced by immunoSEQ multiplex PCR; TCRdb stores in-frame clones only, minus some. The data contain about 88,000 clones, 90% of them singletons. Input material: peripheral blood. The receptors stem from a man aged 60-69 years with acute or convalescent COVID-19. The CDR3 runs from the conserved cysteine through the conserved F or W. Each record gives: J gene, D gene, V gene, clone size, CDR3 protein. A D gene is named only where the DNA matches it firmly. Not all rows give a size; the values are once, few, many and, for expanded clones, a class.

TRBJ1-3 NA TRBV11-2 NA CASSLDLVGLSFGNTIYF
TRBJ1-6 TRBD1 TRBV27 NA CASSISRGQGEYNSPLHF
TRBJ1-3 NA TRBV6-5 NA CASSRGSNTIYF
TRBJ1-5 TRBD1 TRBV18 NA CASSLEAGGVNQPQHF
TRBJ1-5 NA TRBV2 NA CASSEVYSNQPQHF
TRBJ1-5 NA TRBV6-5 NA CASAPGETNQPQHF
TRBJ2-7 TRBD1 TRBV13 NA CASSDRDRGEQYF
TRBJ2-2 NA TRBV9 NA CASSPLGRSTGELFF
TRBJ1-2 TRBD1 TRBV7-9 NA CASSSDRELANYGYTF
TRBJ2-7 NA TRBV4-2 once CASSQGGGYEQYF
TRBJ2-5 NA TRBV10-3 NA CAISAYAGRETQYF
TRBJ2-7 TRBD2 TRBV3-1/TRBV3-2 NA CASSQNPGTSRSSYEQYF
TRBJ2-3 TRBD2 TRBV7-9 NA CASSFTGALAGKVYTQYF
TRBJ1-2 NA TRBV4-3 NA CASSQDRVTVGTF
TRBJ1-4 TRBD1 TRBV18 NA CASSPRSGQGPGNEKLFF
TRBJ1-1 TRBD1 TRBV5-1 NA CASNNRGLDTEAFF
TRBJ1-2 NA TRBV28 NA CASSASGEGYGYTF
TRBJ2-3 TRBD2 TRBV7-9 NA CASSLTSGRPTDTQYF
TRBJ2-7 NA TRBV3-1/TRBV3-2 NA CASSQGGTFYEQYF
TRBJ2-3 TRBD1 TRBV27 NA CASSPTGSRYMVDTQYF
TRBJ1-4 NA TRBV28 NA CASRPVGGDTEVATNEKLFF
TRBJ1-1 NA TRBV4-3 NA CASSQFQGGTEAFF